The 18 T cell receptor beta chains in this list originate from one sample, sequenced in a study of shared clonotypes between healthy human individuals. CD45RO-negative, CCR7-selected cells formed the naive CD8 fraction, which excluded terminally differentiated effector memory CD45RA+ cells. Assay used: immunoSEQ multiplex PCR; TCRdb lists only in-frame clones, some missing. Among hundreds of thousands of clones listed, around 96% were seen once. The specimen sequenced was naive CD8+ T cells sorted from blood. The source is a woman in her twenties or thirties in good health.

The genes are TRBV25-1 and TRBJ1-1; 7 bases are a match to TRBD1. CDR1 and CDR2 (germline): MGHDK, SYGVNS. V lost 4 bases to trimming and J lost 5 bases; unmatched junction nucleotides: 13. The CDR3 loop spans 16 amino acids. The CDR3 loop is CASSVTQRGRGTEAFF. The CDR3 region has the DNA TGTGCCAGCAGTGTAACTCAAAGGGGGCGCGGGACTGAAGCTTTCTTT.

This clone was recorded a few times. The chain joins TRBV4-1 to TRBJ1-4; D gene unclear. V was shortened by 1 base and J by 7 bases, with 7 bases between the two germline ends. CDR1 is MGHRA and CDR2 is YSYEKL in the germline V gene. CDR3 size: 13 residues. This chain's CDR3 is CASSQGRPEKLFF. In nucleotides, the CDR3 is TGCGCCAGCAGCCAAGGGCGTCCTGAAAAACTGTTTTTT.

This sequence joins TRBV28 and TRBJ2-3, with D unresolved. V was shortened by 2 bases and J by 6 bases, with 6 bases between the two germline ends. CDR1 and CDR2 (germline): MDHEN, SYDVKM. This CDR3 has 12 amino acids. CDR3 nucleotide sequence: TGTGCCAGCAGTTTACCGGATGATACGCAGTATTTT. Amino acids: CASSLPDDTQYF.

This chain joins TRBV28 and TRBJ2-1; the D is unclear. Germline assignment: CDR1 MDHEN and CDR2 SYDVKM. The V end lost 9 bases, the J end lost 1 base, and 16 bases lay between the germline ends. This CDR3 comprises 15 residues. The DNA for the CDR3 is TGTGCCAGTACCCCGGCTGGTGTTTCCTACAATGAGCAGTTCTTC. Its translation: CASTPAGVSYNEQFF.

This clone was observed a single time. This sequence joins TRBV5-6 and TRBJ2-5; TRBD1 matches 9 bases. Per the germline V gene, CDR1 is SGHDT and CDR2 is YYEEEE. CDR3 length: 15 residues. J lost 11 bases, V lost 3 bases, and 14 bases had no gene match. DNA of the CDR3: TGTGCCAGCAGCTCCGCCGGGACAGGGATGATGCGGCAGTACTTC. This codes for CASSSAGTGMMRQYF.

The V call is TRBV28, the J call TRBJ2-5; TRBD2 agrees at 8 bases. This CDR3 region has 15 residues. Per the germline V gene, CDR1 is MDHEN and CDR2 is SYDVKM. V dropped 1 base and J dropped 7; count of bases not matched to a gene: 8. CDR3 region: CASSLYIAGSGTQYF. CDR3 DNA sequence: TGTGCCAGCAGTTTATATATAGCGGGGAGTGGGACCCAGTACTTC.

The CDR3 sequence: CASSTLASAYNEQFF. CDR3 sequence (DNA): TGTGCCAGCAGTACACTAGCAAGCGCCTACAATGAGCAGTTCTTC. This chain connects TRBV27 to TRBJ2-1; perhaps TRBD2 as D (6 bases). The germline V gene encodes CDR1 MNHEY and CDR2 SMNVEV (reference sequence). The CDR3 totals 15 residues. V shed 5 bases and J shed 2 bases, with 13 bases lying between them.

The CDR3 DNA follows: TGTGCCAGCAACTCCCCCGATGACAGGGGCCACAATGAGCAGTTCTTC. The encoded protein is CASNSPDDRGHNEQFF. The rearrangement joins TRBV5-4 to TRBJ2-1; 8 nucleotides line up with TRBD1. Trimming took 6 bases from V and 5 from J; bases not matched to a gene: 13. Looked up from germline, CDR1 is SGHNT and CDR2 is YYREEE (reference sequence). The CDR3 runs to 16 residues.

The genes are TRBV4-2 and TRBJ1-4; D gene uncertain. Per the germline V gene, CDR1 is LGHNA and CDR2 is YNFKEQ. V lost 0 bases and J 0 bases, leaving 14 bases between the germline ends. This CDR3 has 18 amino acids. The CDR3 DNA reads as TGTGCCAGCAGCCAAGATGGCGACTCCCTTGCAACTAATGAAAAACTGTTTTTT. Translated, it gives CASSQDGDSLATNEKLFF.

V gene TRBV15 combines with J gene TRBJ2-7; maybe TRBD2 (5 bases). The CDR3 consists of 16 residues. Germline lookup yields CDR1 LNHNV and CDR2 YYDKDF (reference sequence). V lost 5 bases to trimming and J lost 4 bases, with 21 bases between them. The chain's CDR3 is CATSGLTGMLFYEQYF. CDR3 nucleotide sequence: TGTGCCACCAGCGGCCTTACCGGGATGCTCTTTTACGAGCAGTACTTC.

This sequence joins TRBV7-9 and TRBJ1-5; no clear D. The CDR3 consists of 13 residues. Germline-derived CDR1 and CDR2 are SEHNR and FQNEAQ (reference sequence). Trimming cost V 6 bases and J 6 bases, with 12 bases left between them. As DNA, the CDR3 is TGTGCCAGCAGTCTTACGGTGACTCAGCCCCAGCATTTT. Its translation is CASSLTVTQPQHF.

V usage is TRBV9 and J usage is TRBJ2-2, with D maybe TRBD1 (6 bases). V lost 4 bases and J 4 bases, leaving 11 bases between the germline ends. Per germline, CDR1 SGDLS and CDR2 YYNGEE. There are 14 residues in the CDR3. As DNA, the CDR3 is TGTGCCAGCAGCCCTCGGACAGCCACCGGGGAGCTGTTTTTT. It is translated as CASSPRTATGELFF.

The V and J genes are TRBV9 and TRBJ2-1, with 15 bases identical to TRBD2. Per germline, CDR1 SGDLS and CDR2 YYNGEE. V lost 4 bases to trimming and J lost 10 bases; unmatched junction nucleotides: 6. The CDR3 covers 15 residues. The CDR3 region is CASSPEGLAGGEQFF. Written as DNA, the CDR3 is TGTGCCAGCAGCCCCGAGGGACTAGCGGGAGGCGAGCAGTTCTTC.

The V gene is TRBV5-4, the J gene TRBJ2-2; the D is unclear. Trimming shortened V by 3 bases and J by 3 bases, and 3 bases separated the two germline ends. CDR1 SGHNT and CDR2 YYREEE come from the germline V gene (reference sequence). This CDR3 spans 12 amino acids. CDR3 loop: CASSYHTGELFF. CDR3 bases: TGTGCCAGCAGCTACCACACCGGGGAGCTGTTTTTT.

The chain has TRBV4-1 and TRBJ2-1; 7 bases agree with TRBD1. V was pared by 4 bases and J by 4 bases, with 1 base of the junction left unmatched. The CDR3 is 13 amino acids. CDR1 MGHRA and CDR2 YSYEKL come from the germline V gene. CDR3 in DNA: TGCGCCAGCAGCCTGGACAGGTACAATGAGCAGTTCTTC. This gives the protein CASSLDRYNEQFF.

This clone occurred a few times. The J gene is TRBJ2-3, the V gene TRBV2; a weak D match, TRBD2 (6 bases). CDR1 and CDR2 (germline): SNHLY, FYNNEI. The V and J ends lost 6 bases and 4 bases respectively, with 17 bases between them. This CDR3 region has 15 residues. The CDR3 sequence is CASRKLEGRSDTQYF. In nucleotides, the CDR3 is TGTGCCAGCAGAAAATTGGAGGGGCGATCAGATACGCAGTATTTT. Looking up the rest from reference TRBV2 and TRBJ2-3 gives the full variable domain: EPEVTQTPSHQVTQMGQEVILRCVPISNHLYFYWYRQILGQKVEFLVSFYNNEISEKSEIFDDQFSVERPDGSNFTLKIRSTKLEDSAMYFCASRKLEGRSDTQYFGPGTRLTVL.

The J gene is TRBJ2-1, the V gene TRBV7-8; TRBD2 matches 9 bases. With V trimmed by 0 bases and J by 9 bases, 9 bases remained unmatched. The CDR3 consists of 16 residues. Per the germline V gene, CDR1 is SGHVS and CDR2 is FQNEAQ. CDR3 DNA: TGTGCCAGCAGCTTAGCGGCTAGCGGGACGGGGTTTGAGCAGTTCTTC. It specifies CASSLAASGTGFEQFF.

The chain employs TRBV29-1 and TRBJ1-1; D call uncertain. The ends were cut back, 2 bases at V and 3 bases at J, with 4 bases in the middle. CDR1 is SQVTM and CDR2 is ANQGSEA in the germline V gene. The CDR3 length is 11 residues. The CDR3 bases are TGCAGCGTTGAACCGTACACTGAAGCTTTCTTT. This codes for CSVEPYTEAFF. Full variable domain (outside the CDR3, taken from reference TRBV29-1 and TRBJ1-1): SAVISQKPSRDICQRGTSLTIQCQVDSQVTMMFWYRQQPGQSLTLIATANQGSEATYESGFVIDKFPISRPNLTFSTLTVSNMSPEDSSIYLCSVEPYTEAFFGQGTRLTVV.